This TCR beta chain was retrieved from a study of T cells in Graves' hyperthyroidism and ophthalmopathy. About the research overall: Upon initial diagnosis and before any treatment, peripheral blood was collected.

This clonotype was detected a few times. Its antigen remains unidentified. What was amplified from RNA transcripts were TCR beta CDR3 regions. HTBI primers were employed in a first-round RT-PCR of the TCR CDR3. Via MiXCR, TCRdb re-called the multiplex PCR reads, giving one row per CDR3 protein. The table includes over 500,000 distinct CDR3 sequences, 12% to 15% detected once. Points from the study as a whole: Appearing also in blood were most of the thyroid clonotypes expanded above 0.001.

Exclusion criteria comprised uncontrolled infection, other autoimmune disease, pregnancy or lactation. Per the germline V gene, CDR1 is MNHEY and CDR2 is SVGAGI. V was cut by 2 bases and J by 10 bases, with 6 bases left in between. CDR3 length: 11 residues. The chain recombines TRBV6-5 with TRBJ2-1, with D uncertain. The sequenced sample was blood. This clonotype originated in a woman aged 40 to 50 with Graves' hyperthyroidism. The CDR3 DNA follows: TGTGCCAGCAGTTACGCCCGGGAGCAGTTCTTC. This encodes CASSYAREQFF.